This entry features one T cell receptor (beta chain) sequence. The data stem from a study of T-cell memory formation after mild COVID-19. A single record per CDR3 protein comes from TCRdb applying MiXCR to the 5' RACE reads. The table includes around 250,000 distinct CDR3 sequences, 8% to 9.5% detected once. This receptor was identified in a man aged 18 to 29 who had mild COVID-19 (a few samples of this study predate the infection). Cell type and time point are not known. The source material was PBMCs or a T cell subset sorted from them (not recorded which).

The CDR3 nucleotides are TGTGCCAGCAGCTTAATCGGGACTAGTTATATGGATACGCAGTATTTT. Its translation is CASSLIGTSYMDTQYF. The gene calls are TRBV13 and TRBJ2-3; TRBD2 aligns across 8 bases. The CDR3 totals 16 residues. The germline CDR1 and CDR2 sequences are PRHDT and FYEKMQ (reference sequence). With V trimmed by 2 bases and J by 6 bases, 10 bases remained unmatched.